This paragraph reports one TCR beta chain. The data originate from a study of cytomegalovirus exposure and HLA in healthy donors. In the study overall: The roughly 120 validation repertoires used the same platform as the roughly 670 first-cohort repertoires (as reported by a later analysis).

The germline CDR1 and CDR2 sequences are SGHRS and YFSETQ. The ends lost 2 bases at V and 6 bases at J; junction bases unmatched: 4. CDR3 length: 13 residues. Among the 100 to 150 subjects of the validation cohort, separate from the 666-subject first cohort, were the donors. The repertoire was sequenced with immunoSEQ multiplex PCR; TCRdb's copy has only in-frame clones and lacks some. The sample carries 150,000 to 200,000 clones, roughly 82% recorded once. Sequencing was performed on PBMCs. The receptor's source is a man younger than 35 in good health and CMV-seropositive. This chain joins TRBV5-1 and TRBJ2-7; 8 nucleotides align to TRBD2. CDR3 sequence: CASSLGTRSEQYF. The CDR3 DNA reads TGCGCCAGCAGCTTAGGGACTAGGTCCGAGCAGTACTTC.